This T cell receptor (beta chain) was captured by sequencing in a study of T-cell memory formation after mild COVID-19 (dated by TCRdb to about 2021). With respect to the entire study: Most TCR sequence clusters were specific to one of the two donors. The cohort was made up of two young adult volunteers, one female and one male, who were previously healthy. T-cell clones expanding and contracting after mild COVID-19 in a couple of donors were tracked by longitudinal TCRalpha and TCRbeta repertoire sequencing. The research as a whole found: Contracting CD4+ clones were located mainly in the CM and EM memory subsets, whereas CD8+ clones were found to be enriched in EMRA. Some responding clones were detected in pre-infection memory, which suggested that pre-existing cross-reactive memory T cells had joined the SARS-CoV-2 response. Balanced CD4/CD8 phenotypes were observed for clones contracting from day 15 to 85, whereas a bias towards CD4+ was observed for a second wave of clones expanding from day 15 to 37. Only two mild cases were covered in the study, and larger cohorts including severe cases with pre-infection samples were considered necessary. SARS-CoV-2 specificity of the second-wave clones peaking on day 37 was not confirmed.

With regard to this clonotype: Its cognate antigen has yet to be identified. Per-base quality was not reported, and no clone a single base away is much larger than it.

There are 10 amino acids in the CDR3, from cysteine to phenylalanine inclusive. This entry keeps only the CDR3 DNA: 30 bases, framed from base 1. The germline ends are 2 bases apart after V is trimmed by 6 bases and J by 6 bases. Ficoll-Paque density gradient centrifugation was the method used to isolate PBMCs. The data were produced on an Illumina NovaSeq 6000. Using 5'RACE with constant-segment primers, TCRalpha and TCRbeta cDNA libraries were constructed, with sample barcodes and unique molecular identifiers added in the process. RNA was extracted from every sample with Trizol reagent. Amplification of the libraries took two PCR steps, and the second step added a second sample barcode plus Illumina TruSeq adapters. Libraries were sequenced on an Illumina NovaSeq with 2 x 150 bp paired-end reads. The original pipeline was this. Reads were demultiplexed and collapsed into UMI-guided consensus sequences with migec v1.2.7. Using mixcr v2.1.11, the UMI consensuses were aligned to TRA and TRB V and J templates and assembled into clonotypes. A clonotype was counted as expanded or contracted only if both edgeR and NoisET called the change significant, with noise models trained on biological replicates. For edgeR calls, the cutoffs were a false discovery rate-adjusted p below 0.01 and a log2 fold-change threshold of 1. As an exploratory analysis of dynamics, max-normalized trajectories of the 1000 most abundant clonotypes were examined by PCA with hierarchical clustering. The CD4 or CD8 phenotype of responding clones was assigned using the separately sequenced CD4+ and CD8+ repertoires. TCRdb passed the public sequencing reads through fastp at Q25 and MiXCR, retaining productive beta sequences. Rows with one shared CDR3 protein collapse into an entry with the most common genes and DNA. The V and J calls reflect TCRdb's pipeline rather than the authors' work. For this sample the table gives more than 70,000 distinct CDR3 sequences, of which 14% were detected only once. Under 35% of the sample goes to the ten largest clones.

The specimen sequenced was PBMCs or a T cell subset sorted from them (not recorded which). The chain uses TRBV12-3 or TRBV12-4 and TRBJ2-2; there is no confident call for the D gene. The receptor was isolated from an adult woman who had mild COVID-19 (a few samples of this study predate the infection). The sample titles of this study are shuffled in the database, so cell type and time point are left out; the donor was told from shared clones. The CDR3 loop reads CASRPGELFF. DNA sequence: TGTGCCAGCAGGCCCGGGGAGCTGTTTTTT.